Shown below are 10 T cell receptor beta chains from a single sample sequenced in a study of control samples from healthy donors and cancer patients. Profiling relied on immunoSEQ multiplex PCR, and the TCRdb table lists in-frame clones only, not all of them. The sample holds 90,000 or so clones, approximately 90% seen once. The sequenced sample consisted of blood. The receptors shown here come from a woman in her seventies in good health.

This sequence joins TRBV9 and TRBJ2-2; no reliable D call. Germline V gene sequence: CDR1 SGDLS, CDR2 YYNGEE. This CDR3 spans 12 amino acids. V gave up 0 bases and J gave up 7 bases, with 4 bases separating them. The CDR3 DNA sequence: TGTGCCAGCAGCGTAGGATACGGGGAGCTGTTTTTT. It translates to CASSVGYGELFF.

The J gene is TRBJ1-5, the V gene TRBV3-1 (or the pseudogene TRBV3-2), with a tentative D call TRBD1 (6 bases). The CDR3 consists of 14 residues. The V gene's germline CDR1 is LGHDT and CDR2 YNNKEL (reference sequence). The V and J ends lost 1 base and 8 bases respectively, with 12 bases between them. CDR3 sequence reads: CASSQGQGLEPQHF. CDR3 sequence (DNA): TGTGCCAGCAGCCAAGGGCAGGGGCTAGAGCCCCAGCATTTT.

The rearrangement uses TRBV11-2 and TRBJ1-2; weak D call: TRBD1 (6 bases). V lost 3 bases and J 2 bases, leaving 10 bases between the germline ends. The CDR3 has 14 residues. Per the germline V gene, CDR1 is SGHAT and CDR2 is FQNNGV. CDR3 bases: TGTGCCAGCAGCTTCAGGACAGAGAACTATGGCTACACCTTC. Translating it yields CASSFRTENYGYTF.

A single count supports this clone. The V and J genes are TRBV5-1 and TRBJ2-1; D not certain. The CDR3 sequence is 14 residues long. Germline-derived CDR1 and CDR2 are SGHRS and YFSETQ. V dropped 2 bases and J dropped 0 bases, with 6 bases sitting between them. The CDR3 DNA sequence: TGCGCCAGCAGCTTCACGAGCTCCTACAATGAGCAGTTCTTC. Its translation: CASSFTSSYNEQFF.

This clone was found many times. V is TRBV2 and J is TRBJ1-3; D is perhaps TRBD1 (5 bases). Trimming took 4 bases from V and 2 from J, leaving 12 bases between them. The CDR3 loop spans 15 amino acids. Germline values: CDR1 SNHLY, CDR2 FYNNEI. The CDR3 sequence is CASSVDSYPGNTIYF. In DNA form, the CDR3 reads TGTGCCAGCAGTGTCGACAGTTATCCTGGAAACACCATATATTTT.

V usage is TRBV9 and J usage is TRBJ2-7; 10 nucleotides line up with TRBD2. The CDR3 contains 15 residues. Germline V gene sequence: CDR1 SGDLS, CDR2 YYNGEE. V lost 0 bases, J lost 4 bases, and 4 bases stayed unmatched. For the CDR3, the DNA is TGTGCCAGCAGCGTAGGGGCTAGCGGGAGATACGAGCAGTACTTC. It is translated as CASSVGASGRYEQYF.

This chain joins TRBV5-1 and TRBJ1-2; 7 nucleotides match TRBD1. The CDR3 consists of 15 residues. J gave up 1 base and V 4 bases, and 7 bases lay outside the gene matches. CDR1 is SGHRS, CDR2 YFSETQ, per germline. The CDR3 DNA reads TGCGCCAGCAGCGTCACCGGGACAGATAACTATGGCTACACCTTC. Translation: CASSVTGTDNYGYTF.

V is TRBV3-1 (or the pseudogene TRBV3-2) and J is TRBJ1-1; D is undetermined. Germline loops: CDR1 LGHDT, CDR2 YNNKEL (reference sequence). Trimming removed 5 bases at V and 6 bases at J, with 7 bases between. This CDR3 comprises 11 residues. The CDR3 region is CASSTVAEAFF. DNA of the CDR3: TGTGCCAGCAGCACCGTAGCTGAAGCTTTCTTT.

This chain links TRBV7-9 with TRBJ1-2; 7 nucleotides line up with TRBD1. J lost 6 bases, V lost 5 bases, and 3 bases had no gene match. The length of the CDR3 is 12 residues. The germline V gene has CDR1 SEHNR and CDR2 FQNEAQ (reference sequence). CDR3 sequence reads: CASSRQGDGYTF. The CDR3 coding sequence is TGTGCCAGCAGCCGACAGGGTGATGGCTACACCTTC.

This clone was seen once. The rearrangement links TRBV27 to TRBJ2-1; D is unclear. Per the germline V gene, CDR1 is MNHEY and CDR2 is SMNVEV (reference sequence). V lost 6 bases, J lost 1 base, and 7 bases lay in between. This CDR3 is built from 13 residues. The CDR3: CASSLSSYNEQFF. CDR3 nucleotides: TGTGCCAGCAGCCTATCATCCTACAATGAGCAGTTCTTC.